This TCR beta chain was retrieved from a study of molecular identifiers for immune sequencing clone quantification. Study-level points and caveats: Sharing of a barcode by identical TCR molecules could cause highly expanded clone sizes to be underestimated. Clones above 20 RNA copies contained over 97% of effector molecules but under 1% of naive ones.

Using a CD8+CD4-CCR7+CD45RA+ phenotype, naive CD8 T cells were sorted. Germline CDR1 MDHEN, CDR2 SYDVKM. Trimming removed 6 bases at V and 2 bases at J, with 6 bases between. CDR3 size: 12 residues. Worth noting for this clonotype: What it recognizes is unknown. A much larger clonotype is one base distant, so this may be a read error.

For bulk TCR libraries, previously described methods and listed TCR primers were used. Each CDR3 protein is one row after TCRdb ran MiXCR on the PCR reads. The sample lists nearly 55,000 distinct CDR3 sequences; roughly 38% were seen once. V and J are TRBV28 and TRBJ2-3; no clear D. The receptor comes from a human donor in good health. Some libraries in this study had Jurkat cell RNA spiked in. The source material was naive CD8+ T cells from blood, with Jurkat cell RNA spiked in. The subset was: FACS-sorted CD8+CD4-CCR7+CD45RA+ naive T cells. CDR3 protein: CASRLPTDTQYF. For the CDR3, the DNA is TGTGCCAGCAGATTGCCCACAGATACGCAGTATTTT.